These 27 T cell receptor beta chains originate from one sample sequenced in a study of control samples from healthy donors and cancer patients. Data came from immunoSEQ multiplex PCR; TCRdb stores just in-frame clones and leaves some out. The sample lists tens of thousands of clones; roughly 85% were seen once. The sequenced sample was blood. The receptors originated from a man aged 40-49 years in good health.

The J gene is TRBJ2-1, the V gene TRBV3-1 (or the pseudogene TRBV3-2), with D unresolved. Trimming took off 2 bases at V and 5 bases at J, with 10 bases between the two ends. The CDR3 runs 14 residues. Germline V lookup: CDR1 LGHDT, CDR2 YNNKEL (reference sequence). In nucleotides, the CDR3 is TGTGCCAGCAGCCAATGGCAGGACGACAATGAGCAGTTCTTC. This sequence encodes CASSQWQDDNEQFF.

The rearrangement joins TRBV10-3 to TRBJ1-1; 9 positions agree with TRBD1. The V gene's germline CDR1 is ENHRY and CDR2 SYGVKD. CDR3 size: 15 residues. V was clipped by 6 bases and J by 0 bases; unmatched bases: 5. The CDR3 DNA follows: TGTGCCATCAGAGACAGGGGGAGGATGAACACTGAAGCTTTCTTT. Its translation: CAIRDRGRMNTEAFF.

In nucleotides, the CDR3 is TGTGCCAGCAGTCCTGGACAGGGGCTGAACACTGAAGCTTTCTTT. Translating gives CASSPGQGLNTEAFF. The chain employs TRBV28 and TRBJ1-1; 9 positions agree with TRBD1. Germline CDR1 MDHEN, CDR2 SYDVKM. This CDR3 contains 15 residues. J lost 0 bases, V lost 5 bases, and 4 bases had no gene match.

The chain employs TRBV15 and TRBJ1-2, with D perhaps TRBD1 (5 bases). This CDR3 has 16 amino acids. Germline loops: CDR1 LNHNV, CDR2 YYDKDF (reference sequence). Trimming removed 0 bases from V and 0 bases from J, with 11 bases in between. CDR3 residues: CATSRDRGRANYGYTF. CDR3 in DNA: TGTGCCACCAGCAGAGATAGGGGACGAGCTAACTATGGCTACACCTTC.

The chain carries TRBV15 and TRBJ2-1, with 11 nucleotides matching TRBD2. Losses at the gene ends were 1 base for V and 0 bases for J; bases not matched to a gene: 8. Germline V gives CDR1 LNHNV, CDR2 YYDKDF (reference sequence). This CDR3 is built from 19 residues. CDR3 bases: TGTGCCACCAGCAGAGCTCAGGCTAGCGGGGGGACCTCCTACAATGAGCAGTTCTTC. Translating gives CATSRAQASGGTSYNEQFF. Full variable domain (remainder filled in from reference TRBV15 and TRBJ2-1): DAMVIQNPRYQVTQFGKPVTLSCSQTLNHNVMYWYQQKSSQAPKLLFHYYDKDFNNEADTPDNFQSRRPNTSFCFLDIRSPGLGDTAMYLCATSRAQASGGTSYNEQFFGPGTRLTVL.

The rearrangement joins TRBV6-4 to TRBJ1-5; possible D gene TRBD1, 6 bases. Germline lookup yields CDR1 MRHNA and CDR2 SNTAGT. This CDR3 is built from 13 residues. Trimming left V 3 bases short and J 6 bases short, with 9 bases between. CDR3 sequence: CASSEMGAQPQHF. The CDR3 DNA is TGTGCCAGCAGTGAGATGGGGGCTCAGCCCCAGCATTTT.

The chain carries TRBV19 and TRBJ2-1; unclear D gene. Germline V gene data show CDR1 as LNHDA and CDR2 as SQIVND (reference sequence). The V and J ends lost 10 bases and 7 bases respectively, with 11 bases between them. This CDR3 spans 11 amino acids. The DNA of the CDR3 is TGTGCCACTTCCTTTGTGAATGAGCAGTTCTTC. The encoded protein is CATSFVNEQFF.

This chain links TRBV7-2 with TRBJ2-3; D gene ambiguous. The V and J ends lost 0 bases and 2 bases respectively, with 6 bases between them. The CDR3 totals 14 residues. Germline assignment: CDR1 SGHTA and CDR2 FQGNSA. The CDR3 protein is CASSLAGFTDTQYF. As DNA, the CDR3 is TGTGCCAGCAGCTTAGCGGGATTCACAGATACGCAGTATTTT.

The chain is built from TRBV4-3 and TRBJ2-1, with D maybe TRBD1 (5 bases). Germline values: CDR1 LGHNA, CDR2 YSLEER. The CDR3 extends over 15 amino acids. Trimming removed 1 base from V and 8 bases from J, with 15 bases in between. In DNA form, the CDR3 reads TGCGCCAGCAGCCAAGTATCCCAGGGTTGGGATGAGCAGTTCTTC. Translating gives CASSQVSQGWDEQFF.

The count of this clone is one. CDR3 amino acids: CASSPQDTNQPQHF. Written as DNA, the CDR3 is TGTGCCAGTAGTCCCCAAGACACCAATCAGCCCCAGCATTTT. The chain links TRBV19 to TRBJ1-5, with no clear D. From germline, CDR1 is LNHDA and CDR2 SQIVND (reference sequence). Trimming left V 5 bases short and J 3 bases short, with 11 bases between. This CDR3 is 14 amino acids long. Full variable domain (rest looked up from reference TRBV19 and TRBJ1-5): DGGITQSPKYLFRKEGQNVTLSCEQNLNHDAMYWYRQDPGQGLRLIYYSQIVNDFQKGDIAEGYSVSREKKESFPLTVTSAQKNPTAFYLCASSPQDTNQPQHFGDGTRLSIL.

This clone was recorded a few times. The chain links TRBV30 to TRBJ2-5; D may be TRBD1 or TRBD2 (5 bases each). V lost 3 bases and J 4 bases, leaving 15 bases between the germline ends. The CDR3 sequence is 14 residues long. The germline gives CDR1 GTSNPN, CDR2 SVGIG (reference sequence). CDR3 sequence: CAWRGSGARETQYF. The CDR3 DNA reads as TGTGCCTGGAGGGGGAGTGGGGCAAGAGAGACCCAGTACTTC.

This clone came up once. A single base separates this from a much larger clone, so it may be a read error. The same CDR3 can be traced to other DNA sequences in this sample. The V call is TRBV30, the J call TRBJ1-1, with 7 bases matching TRBD1. V lost 7 bases to trimming and J lost 0 bases; unmatched junction nucleotides: 11. CDR1 GTSNPN and CDR2 SVGIG come from the germline V gene (reference sequence). This CDR3 has 15 amino acids. CDR3 DNA: TGTGCCTTGATCCGGGACAGTTTCATGAACACTGAAGCTTTCTTT. Protein sequence: CALIRDSFMNTEAFF.

The J gene is TRBJ1-5, the V gene TRBV6-5; D possibly corresponds to TRBD1 (6 bases). This CDR3 region has 15 residues. Germline CDR1 reads MNHEY; CDR2 reads SVGAGI. V shed 6 bases and J shed 2 bases, with 14 bases lying between them. CDR3 protein: CASRTGIMGNQPQHF. The CDR3 DNA sequence: TGTGCCAGCAGAACAGGGATTATGGGCAATCAGCCCCAGCATTTT.

The chain uses TRBV7-9 and TRBJ1-4; 11 nucleotides align to TRBD1. The ends lost 9 bases at V and 6 bases at J; junction bases unmatched: 6. The CDR3 is made up of 14 amino acids. Germline V gives CDR1 SEHNR, CDR2 FQNEAQ (reference sequence). The CDR3 region is CASRGTGGYEKLFF. The CDR3 nucleotides are TGTGCCAGTCGTGGGACAGGGGGATATGAAAAACTGTTTTTT.

This clone was seen a handful of times. The CDR3 spells CASSTDVEAFF. CDR3 sequence (DNA): TGTGCCAGCAGCACGGACGTTGAAGCTTTCTTT. This chain uses TRBV7-2 with TRBJ1-1; D gene ambiguous. In germline, CDR1 is SGHTA, CDR2 FQGNSA. CDR3 length equals 11 residues. The germline V and J ends were trimmed by 5 bases and 7 bases, with 8 bases remaining between them.

The chain joins TRBV5-6 to TRBJ1-5, with D unresolved. V lost 0 bases to trimming and J lost 0 bases, with 7 bases between them. The CDR3 contains 15 residues. The germline gives CDR1 SGHDT, CDR2 YYEEEE. The CDR3 loop reads CASSLARYSNQPQHF. CDR3 nucleotide sequence: TGTGCCAGCAGCTTGGCGCGATATAGCAATCAGCCCCAGCATTTT.

CDR3 DNA sequence: TGTGCCAGCAGCTTGTCTAGCGGGAGCCACGAGCAGTACTTC. This encodes CASSLSSGSHEQYF. The chain couples TRBV5-6 to TRBJ2-7, with 10 bases identical to TRBD2. Germline CDR1 SGHDT, CDR2 YYEEEE. The CDR3 runs 14 residues. V lost 1 base and J lost 5; bases outside the gene matches: 3.

The chain combines TRBV19 with TRBJ1-1; D ambiguous. The CDR3 runs to 13 residues. CDR1 and CDR2 (germline): LNHDA, SQIVND (reference sequence). The V end was cut by 6 bases, the J end by 4 bases, with 12 bases between. The chain's CDR3 is CASRGPRGTEAFF. The CDR3 DNA reads TGTGCCAGTAGGGGCCCGAGAGGCACTGAAGCTTTCTTT.

This clone has a single count. The chain joins TRBV5-6 to TRBJ2-5; the D is unclear. V gave up 0 bases and J gave up 2 bases, with 2 bases separating them. The CDR3 extends over 12 amino acids. Germline CDR1 and CDR2: SGHDT and YYEEEE. The CDR3 DNA reads as TGTGCCAGCAGCTTGGGTCAAGAGACCCAGTACTTC. This sequence encodes CASSLGQETQYF.

The V gene is TRBV30, the J gene TRBJ2-7; unclear D gene. The CDR3 spans 15 residues. Trimming stripped 0 bases from V and 0 bases from J, with 12 bases between. The germline V gene encodes CDR1 GTSNPN and CDR2 SVGIG (reference sequence). The CDR3 bases are TGTGCCTGGAGTGTAGATCGGTACCGCTCCTACGAGCAGTACTTC. Protein sequence: CAWSVDRYRSYEQYF.

V and J are TRBV10-3 and TRBJ2-7; TRBD2 aligns across 9 bases. Germline assignment: CDR1 ENHRY and CDR2 SYGVKD. The CDR3 contains 12 residues. The trim removed 9 bases at V and 3 bases at J, leaving 3 bases unmatched. CDR3 sequence: CAIGLASYEQYF. Written as DNA, the CDR3 is TGTGCCATTGGACTAGCGAGCTACGAGCAGTACTTC.

The rearrangement links TRBV27 to TRBJ2-6, with TRBD1 identical over 8 bases. The CDR3 has 14 residues. Germline V CDR1 and CDR2: MNHEY, SMNVEV (reference sequence). V lost 8 bases, J lost 2 bases, and 2 bases stayed unmatched. The CDR3 sequence is CASQGATGANVLTF. The CDR3 bases are TGTGCCAGCCAGGGGGCGACTGGGGCCAACGTCCTGACTTTC.

CDR3 region: CASSGPGRGNEKLFF. The CDR3 region has the DNA TGTGCCAGCAGCGGGCCGGGGCGAGGTAATGAAAAACTGTTTTTT. V and J are TRBV25-1 and TRBJ1-4, with D perhaps TRBD1 (5 bases). Germline lookup yields CDR1 MGHDK and CDR2 SYGVNS. Trimming cost V 6 bases and J 4 bases, with 15 bases left between them. CDR3 length: 15 amino acids. Full variable domain (missing parts from reference TRBV25-1 and TRBJ1-4): EADIYQTPRYLVIGTGKKITLECSQTMGHDKMYWYQQDPGMELHLIHYSYGVNSTEKGDLSSESTVSRIRTEHFPLTLESARPSHTSQYLCASSGPGRGNEKLFFGSGTQLSVL.

This rearrangement joins TRBV12-3 or TRBV12-4 to TRBJ2-3, with D uncertain. CDR3 length equals 11 residues. V lost 3 bases to trimming and J lost 3 bases, with 1 base between them. In DNA, the CDR3 is TGTGCCAGCAGTTTGACAGATACGCAGTATTTT. Its protein product is CASSLTDTQYF.

This rearrangement joins TRBV7-2 to TRBJ2-1; D is possibly TRBD2 (5 bases). CDR1 is SGHTA and CDR2 is FQGNSA in the germline V gene. Trimming removed 4 bases from V and 4 bases from J, with 14 bases in between. CDR3 length equals 15 residues. The CDR3 coding sequence is TGTGCCAGCAGCTCAGGCGGGCTAGGATACAATGAGCAGTTCTTC. Translation: CASSSGGLGYNEQFF.

The sample holds a few counts of this clone. This chain uses TRBV15 with TRBJ1-3; the D gene is possibly TRBD1 (6 bases). The CDR3 extends over 16 amino acids. Trimming cost V 0 bases and J 4 bases, with 13 bases left between them. Germline V CDR1 and CDR2: LNHNV, YYDKDF (reference sequence). CDR3 residues: CATSRDRGVAGNTIYF. CDR3 DNA: TGTGCCACCAGCAGAGACAGGGGAGTTGCCGGAAACACCATATATTTT.

This sequence joins TRBV6-5 and TRBJ1-5; 9 bases line up with TRBD1. CDR3 length: 14 residues. Germline V lookup: CDR1 MNHEY, CDR2 SVGAGI. V was pared by 7 bases and J by 10 bases, with 11 bases of the junction left unmatched. This CDR3 reads CASTPGQGSTPQHF. DNA for the CDR3: TGTGCCAGCACCCCGGGACAGGGTAGTACACCCCAGCATTTT.